Shown below are 32 T cell receptor beta chains from a single sample sequenced in a study of beta chain features in type 1 diabetes. Sequenced material consisted of expressed TCRB transcripts (all of the isolated RNA was reverse transcribed). Sequencing was performed with immunoSEQ multiplex PCR; in TCRdb, only in-frame clones are kept and a portion is missing. The data contain about 220,000 clones, roughly 11% of them singletons. The sequencing input was central memory CD4+ T cells from blood. Receptors originate from a man between 18 and 29 years old in good health.

This clone was counted only a few times. The rearrangement joins TRBV18 to TRBJ2-7; TRBD1 might be the D (6 bases). The CDR3 totals 14 residues. Trimming removed 5 bases from V and 4 bases from J, with 15 bases in between. CDR1 is KGHSH and CDR2 is LQKENI in the germline V gene. This CDR3 reads CASSAPGTKYEQYF. CDR3 coding DNA: TGTGCCAGCTCAGCGCCCGGGACAAAGTACGAGCAGTACTTC.

A few counts support this clone. The gene calls are TRBV27 and TRBJ2-5; 11 positions match TRBD1. CDR3 size: 17 residues. CDR1 is MNHEY, CDR2 SMNVEV, per germline (reference sequence). V shed 0 bases, J shed 9 bases, and the junction held 12 bases outside the gene matches. CDR3 bases: TGTGCCAGCAGTTTATCAGCCGGGACAGGGGGACCTAATTCCCAGTACTTC. Residues: CASSLSAGTGGPNSQYF.

The genes are TRBV5-1 and TRBJ2-2; tentatively, D is TRBD1 (6 bases). The CDR3 runs 15 residues. Germline lookup yields CDR1 SGHRS and CDR2 YFSETQ. V was clipped by 4 bases and J by 2 bases, with 12 bases between them. The CDR3 DNA is TGCGCCAGCAGCGGACGGACAGTCAACACCGGGGAGCTGTTTTTT. Protein product: CASSGRTVNTGELFF.

This clone came up a few times. The chain uses TRBV7-9 and TRBJ1-1; tentatively, D is TRBD1 (5 bases). The germline gives CDR1 SEHNR, CDR2 FQNEAQ (reference sequence). V dropped 2 bases and J dropped 6 bases, with 13 bases sitting between them. CDR3 length equals 14 residues. The CDR3 loop is CASSLQGSGPEAFF. CDR3 coding DNA: TGTGCCAGCAGCTTACAGGGATCGGGGCCTGAAGCTTTCTTT.

The chain has TRBV5-1 and TRBJ2-5; D is ambiguous. This CDR3 contains 13 residues. Germline CDR1 and CDR2: SGHRS and YFSETQ. Trimming took off 4 bases at V and 5 bases at J, with 12 bases between the two ends. CDR3 sequence: CASSMDLEETQYF. The CDR3 DNA reads TGCGCCAGCAGCATGGACCTTGAGGAGACCCAGTACTTC.

The CDR3 reads CASRDRGETQYF. The CDR3 DNA reads as TGTGCCAGCAGGGACAGGGGAGAGACCCAGTACTTC. V gene TRBV6-1 combines with J gene TRBJ2-5; 9 bases match TRBD1. The V and J ends lost 6 bases and 4 bases, in that order; junction bases with no gene match: 0. Germline V gene lookup returns CDR1 MNHNS and CDR2 SASEGT. The length of the CDR3 is 12 residues.

The genes are TRBV18 and TRBJ1-2, with TRBD1 matching over 9 bases. Per the germline V gene, CDR1 is KGHSH and CDR2 is LQKENI. V dropped 3 bases and J dropped 5; count of bases not matched to a gene: 10. CDR3 length: 16 amino acids. The CDR3 loop is CASSPGTGRIRYGYTF. In DNA form, the CDR3 reads TGTGCCAGCTCACCCGGGACAGGGAGGATCCGGTATGGCTACACCTTC.

The chain carries TRBV29-1 and TRBJ2-7; D is possibly TRBD1 (7 bases). Germline assignment: CDR1 SQVTM and CDR2 ANQGSEA. Trimming removed 5 bases at V and 4 bases at J, with 21 bases between. CDR3 length: 15 residues. The CDR3 is CSVHPAGQLTYEQYF. CDR3 sequence (DNA): TGCAGCGTTCACCCTGCGGGACAGCTAACTTACGAGCAGTACTTC.

In its sample, this clone was seen many times. This chain uses TRBV7-2 with TRBJ2-3; D gene unclear. Germline CDR1 reads SGHTA; CDR2 reads FQGNSA. The CDR3 has 14 amino acids. Trimming removed 0 bases from V and 1 base from J, with 5 bases in between. CDR3 amino acids: CASSLAWGTDTQYF. As DNA, the CDR3 is TGTGCCAGCAGCTTAGCGTGGGGCACAGATACGCAGTATTTT.

The rearrangement uses TRBV15 and TRBJ1-5; D ambiguous. The CDR3 is 16 residues long. CDR1 and CDR2 from the germline V gene are LNHNV and YYDKDF (reference sequence). Between the trimmed V and J ends, which lost 0 bases and 2 bases, there was a span of 11 bases. For the CDR3, the DNA is TGTGCCACCAGCAGAGATCGGGGAGGAGGCAATCAGCCCCAGCATTTT. It translates to CATSRDRGGGNQPQHF.

This chain joins TRBV7-3 and TRBJ2-1; tentatively, D is TRBD2 (6 bases). V lost 4 bases and J lost 0, with 10 bases in between. The CDR3 totals 15 residues. Germline V CDR1 and CDR2: SGHTA, FQGTGA. The CDR3 here is CASSSEGSSYNEQFF. The DNA for the CDR3 is TGTGCCAGCAGCTCGGAGGGGAGCTCCTACAATGAGCAGTTCTTC.

The rearrangement links TRBV7-9 to TRBJ2-3, with D unresolved. CDR3 length: 13 residues. Germline V gives CDR1 SEHNR, CDR2 FQNEAQ (reference sequence). The V and J ends lost 3 bases and 6 bases respectively, with 10 bases between them. This CDR3 reads CASSFSYSDTQYF. The CDR3 nucleotides are TGTGCCAGCAGCTTTAGTTATTCGGATACGCAGTATTTT. Complete variable domain (other parts from reference TRBV7-9 and TRBJ2-3): DTGVSQNPRHKITKRGQNVTFRCDPISEHNRLYWYRQTLGQGPEFLTYFQNEAQLEKSRLLSDRFSAERPKGSFSTLEIQRTEQGDSAMYLCASSFSYSDTQYFGPGTRLTVL.

This clone was observed a few times. The chain couples TRBV5-1 to TRBJ2-6, with D possibly matching TRBD1 (7 bases). Germline V lookup: CDR1 SGHRS, CDR2 YFSETQ. This CDR3 contains 18 residues. Trimming shortened V by 3 bases and J by 1 base, and 17 bases separated the two germline ends. The CDR3, as DNA: TGCGCCAGCAGCTGGGACACAGGGGACTCTTCTGGGGCCAACGTCCTGACTTTC. As protein: CASSWDTGDSSGANVLTF.

V and J are TRBV5-1 and TRBJ2-7, with 8 bases aligning to TRBD2. CDR3 length: 16 amino acids. The germline V gene has CDR1 SGHRS and CDR2 YFSETQ. Trimming at V came to 4 bases and at J to 4 bases, leaving 13 bases not matched to a gene. The CDR3, as DNA: TGCGCCAGCAGCCCATCGACTAGCGTCACGCGGTACGAGCAGTACTTC. This sequence encodes CASSPSTSVTRYEQYF.

J is TRBJ2-1 and V is TRBV4-1, with no clear D. Germline-derived CDR1 and CDR2 are MGHRA and YSYEKL. CDR3 length: 15 residues. V was cut by 0 bases and J by 8 bases, with 14 bases left in between. The CDR3 sequence is CASSQDHFAVYEQFF. The DNA for the CDR3 is TGCGCCAGCAGCCAAGACCATTTCGCGGTGTATGAGCAGTTCTTC.

The J gene is TRBJ2-2, the V gene TRBV6-5; 7 bases match TRBD2. V dropped 8 bases and J dropped 3; count of bases not matched to a gene: 3. This CDR3 spans 13 amino acids. Germline V lookup: CDR1 MNHEY, CDR2 SVGAGI. For the CDR3, the DNA is TGTGCCAGCCACCGGGGGGACACCGGGGAGCTGTTTTTT. Its protein product is CASHRGDTGELFF.

The chain uses TRBV9 and TRBJ2-6, with D perhaps TRBD1 (5 bases). Per the germline V gene, CDR1 is SGDLS and CDR2 is YYNGEE. V was clipped by 3 bases and J by 0 bases, with 10 bases between them. This CDR3 has 16 amino acids. The CDR3 sequence is CASSATGNSGANVLTF. The DNA for the CDR3 is TGTGCCAGCAGCGCCACAGGAAACTCTGGGGCCAACGTCCTGACTTTC. The full variable domain, rest sourced from reference TRBV9 and TRBJ2-6, is DSGVTQTPKHLITATGQRVTLRCSPRSGDLSVYWYQQSLDQGLQFLIQYYNGEERAKGNILERFSAQQFPDLHSELNLSSLELGDSALYFCASSATGNSGANVLTFGAGSRLTVL.

This clone was seen many times. This chain connects TRBV21-1 to TRBJ2-7; TRBD2, the table's D call, was not compared with the DNA. TRBV21-1 is an annotated pseudogene. The CDR3 spans 15 residues. The CDR3 sequence is CASSPRVAGDYEQYF. The CDR3 DNA sequence: TGTGCCAGCAGCCCCCGCGTAGCGGGAGACTACGAGCAGTACTTC.

The chain combines TRBV29-1 with TRBJ2-7, with 12 positions matching TRBD2. The J segment lost 4 bases and the V segment lost 6 bases, leaving 7 bases of the junction unmatched. In germline, CDR1 is SQVTM, CDR2 ANQGSEA. The CDR3 consists of 14 residues. As DNA, the CDR3 is TGCAGCGTCCTAGGACTAGCGGGAAAATACGAGCAGTACTTC. Translation gives CSVLGLAGKYEQYF.

This clone has a handful of counts. This rearrangement joins TRBV11-2 to TRBJ2-5; 7 bases are shared with TRBD1. Germline assignment: CDR1 SGHAT and CDR2 FQNNGV. The length of the CDR3 is 13 residues. The V gene end was trimmed by 4 bases and the J gene end by 4 bases; junction bases not matched to a gene: 3. CDR3 in DNA: TGTGCCAGCAGCTCGGACAGGTTAGAGACCCAGTACTTC. Translated: CASSSDRLETQYF.

Comment on this clone: Other DNA sequences of this sample code for an identical CDR3. The chain carries TRBV7-2 and TRBJ2-3; the D gene is possibly TRBD2 (6 bases). CDR1 is SGHTA and CDR2 is FQGNSA in the germline V gene. The V and J ends lost 2 bases and 4 bases respectively, with 16 bases between them. The CDR3 spans 16 residues. CDR3 bases: TGTGCCAGCAGCTTACGTGCGGGGTACCCGCCAGATACGCAGTATTTT. It codes for CASSLRAGYPPDTQYF. Together with reference TRBV7-2 and TRBJ2-3, the CDR3 gives the full variable domain: GAGVSQSPSNKVTEKGKDVELRCDPISGHTALYWYRQSLGQGLEFLIYFQGNSAPDKSGLPSDRFSAERTGGSVSTLTIQRTQQEDSAVYLCASSLRAGYPPDTQYFGPGTRLTVL.

On this clone: The same CDR3 is also encoded by other DNA sequences in this sample. The J gene is TRBJ2-1, the V gene TRBV30, with 15 bases matching TRBD2. Per germline, CDR1 GTSNPN and CDR2 SVGIG (reference sequence). The CDR3 runs to 16 residues. With 4 bases clipped from V and 10 bases from J, the junction kept 11 bases outside the gene matches. CDR3 amino acids: CAWNRLGTSGRREQFF. The CDR3 coding sequence is TGTGCCTGGAATCGTCTCGGGACTAGCGGGAGGAGAGAGCAGTTCTTC.

The chain joins TRBV28 to TRBJ2-7; D unclear. The V and J ends lost 8 bases and 3 bases respectively, with 5 bases between them. The germline V gene encodes CDR1 MDHEN and CDR2 SYDVKM. The CDR3 has 10 residues. The CDR3 bases are TGTGCCAGCGGGGTCTACGAGCAGTACTTC. It yields the protein CASGVYEQYF.

The table lists this clone with a few counts. This chain joins TRBV28 and TRBJ2-2; D tentatively reads TRBD1 or TRBD2 (5 bases each). The germline V gene encodes CDR1 MDHEN and CDR2 SYDVKM. V was shortened by 6 bases and J by 11 bases, with 16 bases between the two germline ends. This CDR3 region has 13 residues. The CDR3 sequence: CASRTLGTSELFF. The CDR3 DNA reads TGTGCCAGCAGAACATTGGGGACCTCCGAGCTGTTTTTT.

This clone was observed a few times. Additional DNA sequences in this sample encode the identical CDR3. This chain uses TRBV29-1 with TRBJ1-1; weak D call: TRBD1 (6 bases). This CDR3 is 12 amino acids long. The germline V gene encodes CDR1 SQVTM and CDR2 ANQGSEA. Trimming cost V 4 bases and J 5 bases, with 11 bases left between them. The CDR3 DNA sequence: TGCAGCGTTGCACAGGGAAGGACTGAAGCTTTCTTT. As protein: CSVAQGRTEAFF.

The chain is built from TRBV5-4 and TRBJ2-3; perhaps TRBD1 as D (5 bases). The germline gives CDR1 SGHNT, CDR2 YYREEE (reference sequence). Trimming took off 2 bases at V and 1 base at J, with 5 bases between the two ends. This CDR3 region has 13 residues. CDR3 nucleotides: TGTGCCAGCAGCTTACAGGGCACAGATACGCAGTATTTT. Amino acids: CASSLQGTDTQYF.

The rearrangement uses TRBV4-3 and TRBJ2-1; the match to TRBD2 covers 10 bases. The V gene's germline CDR1 is LGHNA and CDR2 YSLEER. With V trimmed by 3 bases and J by 5 bases, 4 bases remained unmatched. The CDR3 spans 15 residues. The CDR3 reads CASSHLAGGNNEQFF. The DNA of the CDR3 is TGCGCCAGCAGCCATTTAGCGGGAGGCAACAATGAGCAGTTCTTC.

In this sample, this clone turned up many times. The chain has TRBV28 and TRBJ1-5, with a weak D call TRBD1 (6 bases). Germline CDR1 MDHEN, CDR2 SYDVKM. The germline V and J ends were trimmed by 6 bases and 4 bases, with 19 bases remaining between them. The CDR3 runs 16 residues. CDR3 bases: TGTGCCAGCAGGTCCGGGGGGGCCTTGCGAAATCAGCCCCAGCATTTT. It yields the protein CASRSGGALRNQPQHF. The whole variable domain, remainder taken from reference TRBV28 and TRBJ1-5, is DVKVTQSSRYLVKRTGEKVFLECVQDMDHENMFWYRQDPGLGLRLIYFSYDVKMKEKGDIPEGYSVSREKKERFSLILESASTNQTSMYLCASRSGGALRNQPQHFGDGTRLSIL.

This chain links TRBV4-2 with TRBJ2-6; D gene uncertain. The CDR3 extends over 19 amino acids. Trimming cost V 0 bases and J 2 bases, with 17 bases left between them. The germline V gene has CDR1 LGHNA and CDR2 YNFKEQ. CDR3 sequence reads: CASSQDLLRHLTGANVLTF. The CDR3 region has the DNA TGTGCCAGCAGCCAAGATCTTCTGAGACATCTTACTGGGGCCAACGTCCTGACTTTC.

The chain has TRBV28 and TRBJ2-2, with no clear D. CDR3 length: 10 residues. V was clipped by 8 bases and J by 8 bases, with 6 bases between them. The germline V gene encodes CDR1 MDHEN and CDR2 SYDVKM. The CDR3 nucleotides are TGTGCCAGCTCCCGGGGGGAGCTGTTTTTT. As protein: CASSRGELFF.

V and J are TRBV15 and TRBJ1-2; D gene unclear. The CDR3 loop spans 16 amino acids. Germline CDR1 LNHNV, CDR2 YYDKDF (reference sequence). Trimming removed 0 bases from V and 4 bases from J, with 15 bases in between. In nucleotides, the CDR3 is TGTGCCACCAGCAGAGACGGCCTCAATCGAGTCTATGGCTACACCTTC. Translation: CATSRDGLNRVYGYTF.

The sample holds a few counts of this clone. The chain links TRBV28 to TRBJ1-5, with TRBD1 matching over 7 bases. There are 14 residues in the CDR3. From germline, CDR1 is MDHEN and CDR2 SYDVKM. J gave up 3 bases and V 6 bases, and 5 bases lay outside the gene matches. The CDR3 reads CASSFGTVNQPQHF. In nucleotides, the CDR3 is TGTGCCAGCAGCTTCGGGACAGTCAATCAGCCCCAGCATTTT.